This note documents a single TCR beta chain sequence. As yet, its antigen is unknown. The data were taken from a study of early T cells in non-severe SARS-CoV-2 infection. Across the study: Bulk RNA isolated from unsorted whole blood underwent sequencing; chains were not paired. Study-level points and caveats: Matching against VDJdb likely underestimated virus-specific expansions, favoring anti-spike CD8.

The CDR3 has 17 residues. Deletions cut 1 base from V and 5 bases from J, with 15 bases between. Germline V lookup: CDR1 LGHDT, CDR2 YNNKEL (reference sequence). Individual cDNA molecules were tagged with unique molecular identifiers, the study reported. MiXCR, run by TCRdb on the 5' RACE reads, gives a single entry per CDR3 protein. The profile shows tens of thousands of distinct CDR3 sequences, over 15% of them singletons. This sequence joins TRBV3-1 and TRBJ1-6, with D maybe TRBD1 (6 bases). The source of this sequence is an adult who was a healthcare worker with PCR-confirmed SARS-CoV-2 infection or an uninfected control (not recorded which). The sequencing here drew on whole blood, taken at baseline. The CDR3 spells CASSQGLGTRHNSPLHF. In DNA form, the CDR3 reads TGTGCCAGCAGCCAAGGGCTTGGGACACGGCATAATTCACCCCTCCACTTT.